This TCR beta chain was sequenced in a study of Ad26.COV2.S vaccination and SARS-CoV-2 variants. Across the whole study: In the study, Ad26.COV2.S was injected intramuscularly once, or twice 56 days apart.

The treatment is: some 19 received Ad26.COV2.S at low or high dose, single or two shots; five or six received placebo; per-sample allocation not given. Sample collection was performed on day 63 after the first vaccine or placebo injection. V dropped 2 bases and J dropped 3; count of bases not matched to a gene: 5. The germline CDR1 and CDR2 sequences are SGHTA and FQGNSA. The CDR3 extends over 16 amino acids. TCRdb's copy holds only in-frame clones and misses some; the assay was immunoSEQ multiplex PCR. This sample has about 380,000 clones, with 83% found just once. This specimen consisted of peripheral blood, obtained in a trial of Ad26.COV2.S vaccine versus placebo. The chain recombines TRBV7-2 with TRBJ2-3, with TRBD2 matching over 10 bases. The sequence was obtained from a person aged 18-60 years who received the Ad26.COV2.S COVID-19 vaccine or a placebo. The CDR3 sequence is CASSLTSGLATDTQYF. The CDR3 DNA is TGTGCCAGCAGCTTAACCTCGGGACTAGCGACAGATACGCAGTATTTT.